This T cell receptor (beta chain) emerged from a study of TIL therapy for anti-PD-1-resistant metastatic lung cancer. Whole-study findings and limits: The baseline peripheral repertoire was partially replaced by infused TIL clonotypes that later decayed.

Sample time point: pre-treatment sample, taken before nivolumab and TIL therapy. The libraries were made with immunoSEQ v3. TCRdb's copy holds only in-frame clones and misses some; the assay was immunoSEQ multiplex PCR. Of some 50,000 clones in the sample, roughly 85% were seen once. Regarding this clone: The target antigen is unknown.

Germline loops: CDR1 MDHEN, CDR2 SYDVKM. V was cut by 3 bases and J by 6 bases, with 15 bases left in between. The CDR3 consists of 15 residues. This material consisted of blood, taken at baseline. The receptor comes from a man aged 65 to 85 with non-small cell lung cancer. This chain links TRBV28 with TRBJ1-5; D unclear. CDR3 coding DNA: TGTGCCAGCAGTTTTGGGATGACTTGGACTCAGCCCCAGCATTTT. Amino acids: CASSFGMTWTQPQHF.